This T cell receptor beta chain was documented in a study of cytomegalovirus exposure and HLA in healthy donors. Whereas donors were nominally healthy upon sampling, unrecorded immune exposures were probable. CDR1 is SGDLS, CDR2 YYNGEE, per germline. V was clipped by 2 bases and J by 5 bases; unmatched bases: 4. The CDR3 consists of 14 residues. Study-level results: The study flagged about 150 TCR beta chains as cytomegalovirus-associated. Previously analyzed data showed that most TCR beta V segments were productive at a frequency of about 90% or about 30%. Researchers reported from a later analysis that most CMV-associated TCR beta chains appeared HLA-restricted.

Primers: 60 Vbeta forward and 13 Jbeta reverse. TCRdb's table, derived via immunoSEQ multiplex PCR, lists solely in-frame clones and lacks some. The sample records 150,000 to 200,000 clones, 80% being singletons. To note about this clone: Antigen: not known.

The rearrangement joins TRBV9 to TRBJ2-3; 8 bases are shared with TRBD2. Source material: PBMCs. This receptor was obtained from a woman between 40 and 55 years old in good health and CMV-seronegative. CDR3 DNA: TGTGCCAGCAGCGTGGGACTAGGGGGAGATACGCAGTATTTT. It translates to CASSVGLGGDTQYF.